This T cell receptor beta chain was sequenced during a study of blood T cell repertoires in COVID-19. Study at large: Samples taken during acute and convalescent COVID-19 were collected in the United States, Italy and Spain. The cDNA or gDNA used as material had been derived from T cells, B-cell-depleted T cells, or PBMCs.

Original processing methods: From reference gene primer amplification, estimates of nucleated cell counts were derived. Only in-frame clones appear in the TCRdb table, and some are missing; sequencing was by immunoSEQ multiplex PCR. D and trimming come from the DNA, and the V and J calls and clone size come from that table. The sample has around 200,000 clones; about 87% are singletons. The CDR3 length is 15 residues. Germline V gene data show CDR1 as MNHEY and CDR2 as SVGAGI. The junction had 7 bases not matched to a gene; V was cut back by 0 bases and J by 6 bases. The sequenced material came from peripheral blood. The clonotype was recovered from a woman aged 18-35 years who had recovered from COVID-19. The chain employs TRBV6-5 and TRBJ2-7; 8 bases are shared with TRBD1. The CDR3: CASSYSMAGGGEQYF. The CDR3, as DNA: TGTGCCAGCAGTTACTCGATGGCAGGGGGCGGCGAGCAGTACTTC.